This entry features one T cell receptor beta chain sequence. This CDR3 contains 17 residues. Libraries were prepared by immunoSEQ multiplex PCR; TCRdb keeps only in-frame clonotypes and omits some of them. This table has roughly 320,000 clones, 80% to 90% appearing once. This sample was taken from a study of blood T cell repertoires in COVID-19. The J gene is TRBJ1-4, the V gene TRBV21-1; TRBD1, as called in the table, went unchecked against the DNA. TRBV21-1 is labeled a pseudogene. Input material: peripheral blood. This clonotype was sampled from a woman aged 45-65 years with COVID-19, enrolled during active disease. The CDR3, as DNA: TGTGCCAGCAACATCCCGGGACAGGGGGCAACTAATGAAAAACTGTTTTTT. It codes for CASNIPGQGATNEKLFF.